This passage covers 2 T cell receptor beta chains from one sample sequenced in a study of Tregs in tolerant kidney transplant recipients. Assay used: immunoSEQ multiplex PCR; TCRdb lists only in-frame clones, some missing. This table holds about 73,000 clones, under 98% found once. The specimen comprised CD4+ T cells from blood, sampled before the transplant. The source of these receptors is a human donor who received a combined kidney and bone marrow transplant.

The chain combines TRBV7-6 with TRBJ1-5, with D tentatively TRBD1 (6 bases). Germline CDR1 is SGHVS and CDR2 is FNYEAQ. The CDR3 covers 17 residues. The ends were cut back, 1 base at V and 0 bases at J, with 13 bases in the middle. CDR3 amino acids: CASSLGAGVYSNQPQHF. The CDR3 nucleotides are TGTGCCAGCAGCTTAGGGGCAGGGGTATATAGCAATCAGCCCCAGCATTTT.

The chain uses TRBV29-1 and TRBJ2-3, with 8 bases fitting TRBD2. The CDR3 extends over 14 amino acids. Germline loops: CDR1 SQVTM, CDR2 ANQGSEA. Unmatched junction bases numbered 5, after V lost 6 bases and J lost 0 bases. The DNA for the CDR3 is TGCAGCGTCAAGACTAGCGAGAGCACAGATACGCAGTATTTT. Translation: CSVKTSESTDTQYF.